The next 7 T cell receptor beta chains were all read from a single sample in a study of post-analysis software for immune sequencing data. Study-wide results and caveats: There were several TRBV segments more frequent in patients than controls, and TRBV5-6, TRBV5-1 and TRBV20-1 were among them.

Unique-molecular-identifier-tagged TCR beta cDNA libraries were used. Using its own MiXCR run on the PCR reads, TCRdb lists one record per CDR3 protein. The sample holds 170,000 or so distinct CDR3 sequences, about 30% seen once. No antigens are known for them. Sequencing was done on a sample of blood. The source of these receptors is a girl aged 10 to 17 with multiple sclerosis.

This clonotype has at least ten counts. The gene calls are TRBV6-5 and TRBJ1-1; D gene ambiguous. CDR3 length equals 11 residues. V was shortened by 8 bases and J by 7 bases, with 11 bases between the two germline ends. CDR1 and CDR2 (germline): MNHEY, SVGAGI. The CDR3 protein is CASALEGEAFF. The CDR3 bases are TGTGCCAGCGCCCTAGAGGGTGAAGCTTTCTTT.

CDR3 sequence: CSARVGQGNQPQHF. The CDR3 nucleotides are TGCAGTGCTAGAGTAGGACAGGGAAATCAGCCCCAGCATTTT. This chain links TRBV20-1 with TRBJ1-5, with 8 bases aligning to TRBD1. CDR3 length equals 14 residues. Trimming took 1 base from V and 4 from J; bases not matched to a gene: 3. CDR1 DFQATT and CDR2 SNEGSKA come from the germline V gene (reference sequence).

This clonotype was detected many times. V gene TRBV28 combines with J gene TRBJ1-6; D is ambiguous. In germline, CDR1 is MDHEN, CDR2 SYDVKM. Trimming removed 6 bases from V and 2 bases from J, with 11 bases in between. The CDR3 runs to 15 residues. The CDR3 bases are TGTGCCAGCAGATCCACCGGGACCTATAATTCACCCCTCCACTTT. It encodes CASRSTGTYNSPLHF.

This clonotype was observed many times. The chain has TRBV28 and TRBJ2-7; the D is unclear. The CDR3 runs to 14 residues. V was trimmed by 6 bases and J by 2 bases, leaving 14 bases between them. The germline V gene encodes CDR1 MDHEN and CDR2 SYDVKM. The DNA of the CDR3 is TGTGCCAGCAGACTCATCGGGCCTACCTACGAGCAGTACTTC. This gives the protein CASRLIGPTYEQYF.

This clonotype was detected once. The rearrangement links TRBV28 to TRBJ2-7; 11 nucleotides match TRBD2. The CDR3 is made up of 14 amino acids. Trimming at V came to 5 bases and at J to 6 bases, leaving 6 bases not matched to a gene. CDR1 and CDR2 (germline): MDHEN, SYDVKM. In DNA, the CDR3 is TGTGCCAGCAGTCCTTTTAGCGGGAGGGGCGAGCAGTACTTC. Protein sequence: CASSPFSGRGEQYF.

The chain employs TRBV25-1 and TRBJ2-1, with 14 bases that match TRBD2. The CDR3 runs to 17 residues. J lost 7 bases, V lost 3 bases, and 8 bases had no gene match. Germline CDR1 and CDR2: MGHDK and SYGVNS. The CDR3 sequence is CASSDAGTSGRLNEQFF. The CDR3 DNA reads TGTGCCAGCAGTGACGCCGGGACTAGCGGGAGATTGAATGAGCAGTTCTTC.

This clonotype was observed a few times. The rearrangement joins TRBV7-8 to TRBJ1-1; D not resolved. This CDR3 comprises 15 residues. Per germline, CDR1 SGHVS and CDR2 FQNEAQ. Trimming removed 2 bases at V and 4 bases at J, with 14 bases between. CDR3 residues: CASSLQSGSLTEAFF. The CDR3 DNA is TGTGCCAGCAGCTTACAGTCTGGGTCTCTCACTGAAGCTTTCTTT.